This T cell receptor beta chain was identified in a study of blood T cell repertoires in COVID-19. Study summary: Samples of COVID-19 (acute and convalescent) were obtained from the United States, Italy and Spain. PBMCs, B-cell-depleted T cells, or T cells provided the cDNA or gDNA that made up the material.

This clone was observed a handful of times. Original analysis: It was from reference gene primer amplification that nucleated cell counts were estimated. Clones were sequenced by immunoSEQ multiplex PCR, and TCRdb holds only the in-frame ones, with some missing. The D gene and trimming were derived from the DNA, and the V and J assignments and clone size from that table. Among 100,000 to 130,000 clones, approximately 82% were seen once, and the ten largest hold approximately 4%. The CDR3 runs to 16 residues. Germline V lookup: CDR1 MNHEY, CDR2 SVGEGT. Trimming cost V 0 bases and J 0 bases, with 12 bases left between them.

Input material: peripheral blood. The gene calls are TRBV6-2 or TRBV6-3 and TRBJ2-7; D may be TRBD2 (6 bases). The source is a woman in her seventies with acute or convalescent COVID-19. The CDR3, as DNA: TGTGCCAGCAGTTACTCGCAGGGACTTATCTCCTACGAGCAGTACTTC. Amino acids: CASSYSQGLISYEQYF.